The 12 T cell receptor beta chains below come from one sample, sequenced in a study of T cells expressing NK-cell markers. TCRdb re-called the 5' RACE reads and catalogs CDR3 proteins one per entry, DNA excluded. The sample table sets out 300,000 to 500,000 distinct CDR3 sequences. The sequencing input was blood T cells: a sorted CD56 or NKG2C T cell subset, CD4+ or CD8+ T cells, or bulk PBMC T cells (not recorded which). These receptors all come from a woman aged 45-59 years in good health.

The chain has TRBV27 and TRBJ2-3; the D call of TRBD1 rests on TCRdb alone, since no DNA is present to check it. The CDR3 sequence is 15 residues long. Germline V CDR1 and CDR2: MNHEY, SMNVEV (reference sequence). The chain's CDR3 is CASSLYPGSTDTQYF.

The CDR3 is CASSLIGHAEETQYF. This sequence joins TRBV5-1 and TRBJ2-5; the D call from TCRdb, TRBD1, cannot be confirmed without DNA. The CDR3 is made up of 15 amino acids. Germline V CDR1 and CDR2: SGHRS, YFSETQ.

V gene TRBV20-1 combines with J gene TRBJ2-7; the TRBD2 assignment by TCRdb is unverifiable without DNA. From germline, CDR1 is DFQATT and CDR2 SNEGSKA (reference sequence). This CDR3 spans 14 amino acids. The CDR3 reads CSARGERTIYEQYF.

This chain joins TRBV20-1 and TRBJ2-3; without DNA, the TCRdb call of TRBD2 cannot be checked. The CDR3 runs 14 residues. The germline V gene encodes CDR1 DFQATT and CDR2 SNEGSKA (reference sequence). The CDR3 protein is CSGLAGGITDTQYF.

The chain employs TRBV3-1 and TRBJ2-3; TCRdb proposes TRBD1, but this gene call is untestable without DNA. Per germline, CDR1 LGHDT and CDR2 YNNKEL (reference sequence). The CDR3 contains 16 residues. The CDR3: CASSQDLRGNADTQYF.

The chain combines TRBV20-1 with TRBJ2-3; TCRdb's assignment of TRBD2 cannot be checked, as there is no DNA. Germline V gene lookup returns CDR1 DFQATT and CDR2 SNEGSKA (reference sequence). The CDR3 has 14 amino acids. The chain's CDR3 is CSAALAGETDTQYF.

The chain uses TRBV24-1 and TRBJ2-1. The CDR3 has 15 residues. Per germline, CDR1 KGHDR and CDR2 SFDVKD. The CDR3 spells CATSELRFSYNEQFF.

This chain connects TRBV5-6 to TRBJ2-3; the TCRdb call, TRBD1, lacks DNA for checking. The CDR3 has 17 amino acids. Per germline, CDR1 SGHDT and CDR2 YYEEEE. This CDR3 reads CASSVLPGTGDSRTQYF.

CDR3 sequence reads: CASQGESDTQYF. The chain couples TRBV4-1 to TRBJ2-3; the TRBD1 assignment by TCRdb is unverifiable without DNA. The CDR3 contains 12 residues. Germline assignment: CDR1 MGHRA and CDR2 YSYEKL.

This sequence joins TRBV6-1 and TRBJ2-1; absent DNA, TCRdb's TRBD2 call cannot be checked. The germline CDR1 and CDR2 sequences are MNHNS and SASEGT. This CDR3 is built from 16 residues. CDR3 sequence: CASGGTSGRSYNEQFF.

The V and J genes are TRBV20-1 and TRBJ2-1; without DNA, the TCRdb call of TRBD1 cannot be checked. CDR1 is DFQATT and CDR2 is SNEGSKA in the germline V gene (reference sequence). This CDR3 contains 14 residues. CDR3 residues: CSATTGRGGSGQFF.

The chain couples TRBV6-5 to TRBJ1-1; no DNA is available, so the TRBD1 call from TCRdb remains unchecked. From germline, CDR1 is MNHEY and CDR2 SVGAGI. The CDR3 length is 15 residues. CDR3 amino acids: CASGAGRDRNTEAFF.